The entry that follows covers one T cell receptor (beta chain) sequence. This clonotype was observed a few times. No antigen is known for it. There are no base qualities to consult, and no much larger clone falls within one base. This sample was included in a study of T cell repertoires in cytomegalovirus infection (dated by TCRdb to the late 2010s). Turning to the overall study: Recently identified HLA-C-restricted CMV epitopes, whose presentation resists viral immunomodulation, were targeted by peptide stimulations together with well-studied HLA-B-restricted epitopes. Because public TCR beta signatures pointed to carriage of CMV infection together with the matching HLA type, the HLA type of each donor mattered for the analysis.

These reads were obtained on an Illumina HiSeq 1500. TCRdb trimmed the raw reads at Q25, called clones with MiXCR and kept productive beta chains. Identical CDR3 proteins give one entry, which carries the most common genes and DNA. The sample records more than 250,000 distinct CDR3 sequences, around a quarter of which are singletons. The top ten constitute 13% of the sample. The label giving this sample's treatment or condition can be read as: in vitro stimulation with specific CMV peptide epitopes to enrich CMV-specific T cells. Study-wide conclusions, independent of this receptor: The ex vivo response was dominated by HLA-C-restricted CMV-specific TCR beta clonotypes, and the single most frequent clonotype in two of eight donors was supplied by these HLA-C-restricted clonotypes. In both this cohort and an independent roughly 330-donor cohort, the cumulative frequency of public TCR beta family members distinguished carriers of CMV infection plus the relevant HLA type.

The CDR3 spans 15 residues, from the cysteine through the phenylalanine. Only the CDR3 DNA stays, 45 bases, in frame from base 1. CDR1 is given as SGHVS and CDR2 as FNYEAQ, both from the germline V gene. V trim: 7 bases; J trim: 2 bases; unmatched bases: 3. The sample consisted of cultured PBMCs, taken from culture after CMV antigen stimulation. The receptor was derived from a human donor in good health (CMV status not recorded). Some clones in this sample may be carry-over from other donors' samples. The V and J genes are TRBV7-6 and TRBJ2-2; 11 junctional bases match TRBD1. The CDR3 reads CASTDRGQNTGELFF. The DNA sequence reads TGTGCCAGCACGGACAGGGGGCAAAACACCGGGGAGCTGTTTTTT.